Presented here are 8 T cell receptor beta chains from one specimen sequenced in a study of blood T cell repertoires in COVID-19. Measured with immunoSEQ multiplex PCR; TCRdb has only the in-frame clones, and not every one. Among about 57,000 clones listed, around 80% were seen once. The sample comprised peripheral blood. These TCRs come from a human donor in a cohort sampled during active COVID-19.

V usage is TRBV11-2 and J usage is TRBJ2-7, with D possibly matching TRBD1 (8 bases). Trimming removed 6 bases from V and 7 bases from J, with 16 bases in between. Germline V gene lookup returns CDR1 SGHAT and CDR2 FQNNGV. CDR3 length: 13 residues. This chain's CDR3 is CASRQGQGGEQYF. CDR3 DNA sequence: TGTGCCAGCAGACAAGGACAGGGAGGGGAGCAGTACTTC.

This clone showed up just a few times. The chain recombines TRBV3-1 (or the pseudogene TRBV3-2) with TRBJ2-7; D is undetermined. V lost 0 bases to trimming and J lost 0 bases, with 6 bases between them. Germline lookup yields CDR1 LGHDT and CDR2 YNNKEL (reference sequence). The CDR3 length is 14 residues. The CDR3 reads CASSQDIYSYEQYF. CDR3 DNA: TGTGCCAGCAGCCAAGATATCTACTCCTACGAGCAGTACTTC.

The chain combines TRBV5-4 with TRBJ2-7; 7 nucleotides agree with TRBD2. The CDR3 length is 15 residues. Looked up from germline, CDR1 is SGHNT and CDR2 is YYREEE (reference sequence). J gave up 4 bases and V 4 bases, and 11 bases lay outside the gene matches. CDR3 nucleotides: TGTGCCAGCAGCACCAAGGGCGGGAGTTTTTACGAGCAGTACTTC. This gives the protein CASSTKGGSFYEQYF.

The V gene is TRBV6-6, the J gene TRBJ2-5, with TRBD1 as a possible D gene (6 bases). The CDR3 is 13 amino acids. Germline CDR1 reads MNHNY; CDR2 reads SVGAGI (reference sequence). Trimming removed 7 bases from V and 5 bases from J, with 14 bases in between. CDR3 in amino acids: CASIPTGLETQYF. The CDR3 coding sequence is TGTGCCAGCATTCCAACAGGGCTGGAGACCCAGTACTTC.

CDR3 sequence: CASSQDGAGGNQPQHF. The CDR3 bases are TGCGCCAGCAGCCAAGATGGGGCAGGGGGCAATCAGCCCCAGCATTTT. The chain is built from TRBV4-1 and TRBJ1-5, with a weak D call TRBD1 (6 bases). The CDR3 consists of 16 residues. Trimming pared 0 bases from V and 2 bases from J, leaving 11 bases between. The germline V gene has CDR1 MGHRA and CDR2 YSYEKL.

This clone was counted between two and nine times. The chain employs TRBV19 and TRBJ2-7; unclear D gene. Trimming stripped 1 base from V and 1 base from J, with 8 bases between. Germline values: CDR1 LNHDA, CDR2 SQIVND (reference sequence). CDR3 length: 14 amino acids. The CDR3 coding sequence is TGTGCCAGTAGTATAGTGGCAGATTCCTACGAGCAGTACTTC. It translates to CASSIVADSYEQYF.

This chain connects TRBV11-3 to TRBJ2-7, with D tentatively TRBD2 (6 bases). In germline, CDR1 is SGHNT, CDR2 YENEEA. V was clipped by 3 bases and J by 2 bases, with 14 bases between them. CDR3 size: 15 residues. The CDR3 nucleotides read TGTGCCAGCAGCTTTGGGCTAGCGAGCCCCTACGAGCAGTACTTC. Translation: CASSFGLASPYEQYF.

This chain uses TRBV9 with TRBJ2-3; no clear D gene. Per germline, CDR1 SGDLS and CDR2 YYNGEE. The CDR3 has 13 amino acids. V lost 0 bases to trimming and J lost 2 bases, with 4 bases between them. The CDR3: CASSVVYTDTQYF. As DNA, the CDR3 is TGTGCCAGCAGCGTAGTCTACACAGATACGCAGTATTTT.